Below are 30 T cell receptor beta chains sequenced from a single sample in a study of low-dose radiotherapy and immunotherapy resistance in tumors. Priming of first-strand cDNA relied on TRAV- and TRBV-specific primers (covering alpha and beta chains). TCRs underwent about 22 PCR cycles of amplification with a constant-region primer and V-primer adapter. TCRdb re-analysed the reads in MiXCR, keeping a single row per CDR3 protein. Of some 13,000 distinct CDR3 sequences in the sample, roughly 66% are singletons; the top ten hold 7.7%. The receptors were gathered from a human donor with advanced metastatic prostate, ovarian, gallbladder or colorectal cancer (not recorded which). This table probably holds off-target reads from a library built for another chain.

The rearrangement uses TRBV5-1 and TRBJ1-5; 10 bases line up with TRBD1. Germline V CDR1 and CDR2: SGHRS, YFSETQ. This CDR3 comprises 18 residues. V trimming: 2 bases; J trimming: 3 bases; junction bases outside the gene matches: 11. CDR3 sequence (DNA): TGCGCCAGCAGCTTCCGTCCGACAGGGGGCGGTTTCAATCAGCCCCAGCATTTT. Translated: CASSFRPTGGGFNQPQHF. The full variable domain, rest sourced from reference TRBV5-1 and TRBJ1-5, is KAGVTQTPRYLIKTRGQQVTLSCSPISGHRSVSWYQQTPGQGLQFLFEYFSETQRNKGNFPGRFSGRQFSNSRSEMNVSTLELGDSALYLCASSFRPTGGGFNQPQHFGDGTRLSIL.

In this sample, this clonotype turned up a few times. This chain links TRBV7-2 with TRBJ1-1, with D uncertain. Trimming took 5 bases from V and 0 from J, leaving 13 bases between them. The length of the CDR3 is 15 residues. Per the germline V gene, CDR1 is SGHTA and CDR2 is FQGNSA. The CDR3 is CASSPGMRMNTEAFF. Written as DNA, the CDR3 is TGTGCCAGCAGCCCGGGGATGAGGATGAACACTGAAGCTTTCTTT.

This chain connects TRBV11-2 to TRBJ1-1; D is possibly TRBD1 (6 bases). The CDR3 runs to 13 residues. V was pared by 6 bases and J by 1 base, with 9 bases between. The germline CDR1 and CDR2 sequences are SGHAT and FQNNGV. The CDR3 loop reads CASSPTGNTEAFF. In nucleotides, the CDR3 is TGTGCCAGCAGTCCGACAGGGAACACTGAAGCTTTCTTT.

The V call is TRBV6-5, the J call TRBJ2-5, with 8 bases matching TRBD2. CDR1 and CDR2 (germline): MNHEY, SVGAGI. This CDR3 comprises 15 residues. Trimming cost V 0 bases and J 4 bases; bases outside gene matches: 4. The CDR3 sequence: CASSYSVLAGETQYF. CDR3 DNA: TGTGCCAGCAGTTACTCTGTCCTAGCGGGAGAGACCCAGTACTTC.

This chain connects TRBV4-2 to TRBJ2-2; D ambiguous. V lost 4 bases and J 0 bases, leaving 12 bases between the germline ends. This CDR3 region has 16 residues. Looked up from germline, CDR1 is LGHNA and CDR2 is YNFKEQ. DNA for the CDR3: TGTGCCAGCAGCCCCTTGGTTCTTTCGAACACCGGGGAGCTGTTTTTT. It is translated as CASSPLVLSNTGELFF.

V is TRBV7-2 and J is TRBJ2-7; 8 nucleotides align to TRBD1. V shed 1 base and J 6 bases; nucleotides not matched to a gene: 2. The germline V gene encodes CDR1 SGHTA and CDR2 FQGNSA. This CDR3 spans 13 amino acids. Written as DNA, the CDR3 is TGTGCCAGCAGCTTAGGGACAGGGCGCGAGCAGTACTTC. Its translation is CASSLGTGREQYF.

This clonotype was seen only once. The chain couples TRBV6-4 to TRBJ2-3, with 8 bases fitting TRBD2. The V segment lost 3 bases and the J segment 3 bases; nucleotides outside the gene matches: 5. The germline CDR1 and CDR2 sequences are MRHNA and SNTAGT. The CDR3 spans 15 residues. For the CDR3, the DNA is TGTGCCAGCAGTGAAAAAGCGGGAGCGACAGATACGCAGTATTTT. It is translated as CASSEKAGATDTQYF.

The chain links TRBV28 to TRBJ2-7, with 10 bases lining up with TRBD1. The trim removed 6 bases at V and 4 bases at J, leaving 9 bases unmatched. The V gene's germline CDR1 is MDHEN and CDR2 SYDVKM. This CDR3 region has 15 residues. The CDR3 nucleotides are TGTGCCAGCAGGGGTACCGGGACAGGGGTTTACGAGCAGTACTTC. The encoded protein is CASRGTGTGVYEQYF.

The CDR3: CASSLGPRAREGYTF. CDR3 coding DNA: TGCGCCAGCAGCTTGGGACCCAGGGCCAGGGAAGGCTACACCTTC. This chain joins TRBV5-1 and TRBJ1-2; D perhaps matches TRBD1 (5 bases). The CDR3 spans 15 residues. V gave up 0 bases and J gave up 8 bases, with 17 bases separating them. Germline-derived CDR1 and CDR2 are SGHRS and YFSETQ.

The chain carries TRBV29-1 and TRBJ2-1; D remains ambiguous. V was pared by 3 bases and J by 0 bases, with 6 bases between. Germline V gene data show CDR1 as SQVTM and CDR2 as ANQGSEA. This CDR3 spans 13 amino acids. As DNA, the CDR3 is TGCAGCGTTGACAGGAGCTCCTACAATGAGCAGTTCTTC. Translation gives CSVDRSSYNEQFF.

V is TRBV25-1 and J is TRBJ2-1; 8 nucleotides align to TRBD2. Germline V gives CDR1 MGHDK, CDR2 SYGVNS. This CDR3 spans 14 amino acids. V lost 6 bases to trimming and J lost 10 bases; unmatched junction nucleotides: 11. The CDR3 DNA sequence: TGTGCCAGCAGGGCGGGGGGATCCTACTTCGAGCAGTTCTTC. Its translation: CASRAGGSYFEQFF.

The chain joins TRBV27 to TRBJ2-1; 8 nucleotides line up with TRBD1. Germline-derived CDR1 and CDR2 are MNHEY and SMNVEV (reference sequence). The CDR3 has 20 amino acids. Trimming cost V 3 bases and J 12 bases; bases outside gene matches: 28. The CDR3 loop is CASSFPKPRTGKEPAQRQFF. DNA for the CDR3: TGTGCCAGCAGTTTCCCAAAGCCCCGGACAGGGAAGGAGCCCGCCCAGCGGCAGTTCTTC.

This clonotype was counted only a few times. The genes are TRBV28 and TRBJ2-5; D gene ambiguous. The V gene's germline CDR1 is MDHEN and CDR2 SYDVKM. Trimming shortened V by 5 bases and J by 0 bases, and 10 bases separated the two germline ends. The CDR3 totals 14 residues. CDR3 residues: CASSVEAYQETQYF. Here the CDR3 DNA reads TGTGCCAGCAGTGTCGAGGCGTACCAAGAGACCCAGTACTTC.

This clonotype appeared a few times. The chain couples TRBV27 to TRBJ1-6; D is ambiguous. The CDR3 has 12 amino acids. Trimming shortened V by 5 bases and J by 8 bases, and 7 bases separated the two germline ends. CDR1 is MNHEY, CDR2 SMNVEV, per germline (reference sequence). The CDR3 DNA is TGTGCCAGCAGTGTTAGTGATTCACCCCTCCACTTT. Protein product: CASSVSDSPLHF.

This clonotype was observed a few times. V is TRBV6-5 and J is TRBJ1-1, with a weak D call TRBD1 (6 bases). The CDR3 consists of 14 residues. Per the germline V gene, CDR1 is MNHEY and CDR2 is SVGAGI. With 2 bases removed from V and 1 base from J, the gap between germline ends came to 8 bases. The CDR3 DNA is TGTGCCAGCAGTTACGGGGGCCCGAACACTGAAGCTTTCTTT. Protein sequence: CASSYGGPNTEAFF.

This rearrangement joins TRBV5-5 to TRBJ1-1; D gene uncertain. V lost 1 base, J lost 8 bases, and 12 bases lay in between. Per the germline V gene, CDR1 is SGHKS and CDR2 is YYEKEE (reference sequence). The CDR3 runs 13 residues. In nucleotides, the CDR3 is TGTGCCAGCAGCTTGCTGTTATCGGGGGAAGCTTTCTTT. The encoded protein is CASSLLLSGEAFF.

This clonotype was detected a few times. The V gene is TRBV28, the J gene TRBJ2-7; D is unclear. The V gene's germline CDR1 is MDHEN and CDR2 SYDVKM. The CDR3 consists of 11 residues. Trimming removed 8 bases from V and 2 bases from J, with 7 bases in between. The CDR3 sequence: CASQRTYEQYF. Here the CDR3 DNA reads TGTGCCAGCCAAAGGACCTACGAGCAGTACTTC.

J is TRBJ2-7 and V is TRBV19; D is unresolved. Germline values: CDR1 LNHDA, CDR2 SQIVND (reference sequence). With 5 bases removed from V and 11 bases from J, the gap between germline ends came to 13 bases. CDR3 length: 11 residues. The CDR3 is CASSSREEEYF. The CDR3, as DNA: TGTGCCAGTAGTTCTAGGGAAGAGGAGTACTTC.

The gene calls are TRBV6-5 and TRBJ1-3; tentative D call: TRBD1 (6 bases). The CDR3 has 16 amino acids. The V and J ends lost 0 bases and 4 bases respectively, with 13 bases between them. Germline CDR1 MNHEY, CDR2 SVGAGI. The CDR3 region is CASSYSGGHKGNTIYF. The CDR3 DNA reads TGTGCCAGCAGTTACTCTGGGGGGCATAAGGGAAACACCATATATTTT.

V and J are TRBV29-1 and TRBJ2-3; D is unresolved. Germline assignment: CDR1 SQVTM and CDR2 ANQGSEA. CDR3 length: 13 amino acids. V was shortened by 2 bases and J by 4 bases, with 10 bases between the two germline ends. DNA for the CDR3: TGCAGCGTTGAATCCCCCATCCCAGATACGCAGTATTTT. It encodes CSVESPIPDTQYF.

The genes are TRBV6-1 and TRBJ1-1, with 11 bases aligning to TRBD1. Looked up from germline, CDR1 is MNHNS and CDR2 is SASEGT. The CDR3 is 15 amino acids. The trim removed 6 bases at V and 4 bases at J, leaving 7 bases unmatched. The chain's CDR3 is CASRPGQGATTEAFF. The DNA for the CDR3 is TGTGCCAGCAGACCCGGACAGGGGGCTACCACTGAAGCTTTCTTT.

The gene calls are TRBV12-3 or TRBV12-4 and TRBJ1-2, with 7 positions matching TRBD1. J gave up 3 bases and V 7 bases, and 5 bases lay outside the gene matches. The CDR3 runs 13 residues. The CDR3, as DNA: TGTGCCAGCACCCCCGACAGGGACTATGGCTACACCTTC. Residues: CASTPDRDYGYTF.

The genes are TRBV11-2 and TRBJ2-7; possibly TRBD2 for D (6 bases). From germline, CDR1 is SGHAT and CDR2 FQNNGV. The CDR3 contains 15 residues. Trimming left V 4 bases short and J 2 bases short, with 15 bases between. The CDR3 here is CASSSRDFLAYEQYF. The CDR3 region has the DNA TGTGCCAGCAGCTCACGGGACTTCTTGGCCTACGAGCAGTACTTC.

The CDR3 coding sequence is TGTGCCAGTAGTATCTTCGGTCCCAGCAGTATAGAGACCCAGTACTTC. Protein sequence: CASSIFGPSSIETQYF. The chain employs TRBV19 and TRBJ2-5; D gene unclear. The CDR3 loop spans 16 amino acids. Germline V gene sequence: CDR1 LNHDA, CDR2 SQIVND (reference sequence). V lost 3 bases and J 4 bases, leaving 18 bases between the germline ends.

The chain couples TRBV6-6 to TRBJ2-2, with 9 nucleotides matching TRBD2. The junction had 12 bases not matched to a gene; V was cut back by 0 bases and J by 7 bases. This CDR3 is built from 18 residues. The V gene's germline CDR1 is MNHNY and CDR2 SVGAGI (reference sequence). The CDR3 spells CASSYSIGGGGAVGELFF. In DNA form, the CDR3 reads TGTGCCAGCAGTTACTCGATCGGCGGCGGGGGGGCCGTCGGGGAGCTGTTTTTT.

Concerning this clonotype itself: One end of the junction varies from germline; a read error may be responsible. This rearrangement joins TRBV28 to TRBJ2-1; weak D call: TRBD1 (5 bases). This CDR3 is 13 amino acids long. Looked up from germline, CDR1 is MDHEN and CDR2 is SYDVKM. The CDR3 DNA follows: TGTGCCACCAGTGTTGCAGGGTTGAATGAGCAGTTCTTC. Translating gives CATSVAGLNEQFF.

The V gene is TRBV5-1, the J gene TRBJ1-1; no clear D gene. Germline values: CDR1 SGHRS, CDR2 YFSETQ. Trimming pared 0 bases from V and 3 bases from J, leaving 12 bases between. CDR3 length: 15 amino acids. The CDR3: CASSLDGPRDTEAFF. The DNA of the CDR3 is TGCGCCAGCAGCTTGGACGGGCCGCGGGACACTGAAGCTTTCTTT.

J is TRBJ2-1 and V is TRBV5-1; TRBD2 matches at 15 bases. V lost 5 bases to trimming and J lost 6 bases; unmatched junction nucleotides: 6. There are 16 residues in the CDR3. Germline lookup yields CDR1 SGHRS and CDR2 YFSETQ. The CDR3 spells CASSLGLAGGRNEQFF. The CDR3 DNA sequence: TGCGCCAGCAGTCTCGGACTAGCGGGGGGGCGCAATGAGCAGTTCTTC.

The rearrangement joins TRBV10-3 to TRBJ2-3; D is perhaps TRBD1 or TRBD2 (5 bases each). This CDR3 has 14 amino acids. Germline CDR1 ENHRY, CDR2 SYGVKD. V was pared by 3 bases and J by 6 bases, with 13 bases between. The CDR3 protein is CAISEGDVLDTQYF. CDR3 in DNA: TGTGCCATCAGTGAAGGGGACGTGCTGGATACGCAGTATTTT.

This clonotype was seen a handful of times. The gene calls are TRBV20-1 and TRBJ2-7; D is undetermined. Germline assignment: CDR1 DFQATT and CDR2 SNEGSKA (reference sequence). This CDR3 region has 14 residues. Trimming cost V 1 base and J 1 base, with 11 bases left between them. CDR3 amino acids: CSARAFGQSYEQYF. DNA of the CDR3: TGCAGTGCTAGAGCTTTCGGGCAGTCCTACGAGCAGTACTTC.